Shown below are 27 T cell receptor beta chains from a single sample sequenced in a study of T cell responses to AZD1222 COVID-19 vaccine. TCRdb's table, derived via immunoSEQ multiplex PCR, lists solely in-frame clones and lacks some. The table has roughly 150,000 clones, about 91% seen once. Material: peripheral blood, obtained on day 0 of AZD1222 vaccination. These receptors were collected from an adult in good health.

The chain recombines TRBV27 with TRBJ1-5; D unclear. This CDR3 comprises 15 residues. Trimming removed 5 bases from V and 3 bases from J, with 14 bases in between. CDR1 and CDR2 from the germline V gene are MNHEY and SMNVEV (reference sequence). The CDR3: CASSMVPTFNQPQHF. DNA for the CDR3: TGTGCCAGCAGTATGGTCCCCACATTCAATCAGCCCCAGCATTTT.

Here the CDR3 DNA reads TGTGCCAGCAGCTTAAACACAGGGAAGAGTGGGGAGCTGTTTTTT. It specifies CASSLNTGKSGELFF. The chain recombines TRBV7-9 with TRBJ2-2; D might be TRBD1 (6 bases). The CDR3 contains 15 residues. Germline V gene data show CDR1 as SEHNR and CDR2 as FQNEAQ (reference sequence). Trimming shortened V by 2 bases and J by 8 bases, and 15 bases separated the two germline ends.

The chain uses TRBV28 and TRBJ2-6; 7 bases are shared with TRBD2. The CDR3 consists of 16 residues. The germline V gene has CDR1 MDHEN and CDR2 SYDVKM. V trimming: 7 bases; J trimming: 0 bases; junction bases outside the gene matches: 6. CDR3 in amino acids: CASTRGSRSGANVLTF. The DNA for the CDR3 is TGTGCCAGCACGCGGGGGTCCCGCTCTGGGGCCAACGTCCTGACTTTC.

This chain joins TRBV9 and TRBJ2-2; tentative D call: TRBD1 (6 bases). V was cut by 2 bases and J by 6 bases, with 14 bases left in between. This CDR3 spans 15 amino acids. Germline V gene sequence: CDR1 SGDLS, CDR2 YYNGEE. CDR3 sequence reads: CASSVLGARAGELFF. The CDR3 DNA follows: TGTGCCAGCAGCGTCCTGGGGGCGAGGGCCGGGGAGCTGTTTTTT.

This sequence joins TRBV19 and TRBJ2-5; D is perhaps TRBD1 (6 bases). V lost 10 bases, J lost 4 bases, and 13 bases lay in between. Germline CDR1 is LNHDA and CDR2 is SQIVND (reference sequence). The CDR3 is 12 amino acids. CDR3 in DNA: TGTGCCACCAGGGACAAGTCAGAGACCCAGTACTTC. Its protein is CATRDKSETQYF.

This CDR3 is CASSFGGGTEAFF. The CDR3 DNA follows: TGTGCCAGCAGTTTTGGCGGGGGCACTGAAGCTTTCTTT. The chain has TRBV7-3 and TRBJ1-1, with D possibly matching TRBD1 (5 bases). This CDR3 contains 13 residues. Germline-derived CDR1 and CDR2 are SGHTA and FQGTGA. V was pared by 6 bases and J by 4 bases, with 12 bases between.

This chain uses TRBV11-2 with TRBJ2-7, with D unresolved. Germline V gives CDR1 SGHAT, CDR2 FQNNGV. The CDR3 loop spans 12 amino acids. The germline V and J ends were trimmed by 5 bases and 6 bases, with 11 bases remaining between them. Here the CDR3 DNA reads TGTGCCAGCAGCCCAGACCCTTTCGAGCAGTACTTC. It is translated as CASSPDPFEQYF.

The chain employs TRBV11-3 and TRBJ2-1; D tentatively reads TRBD1 or TRBD2 (5 bases each). The V end lost 5 bases, the J end lost 5 bases, and 13 bases lay between the germline ends. CDR1 is SGHNT and CDR2 is YENEEA in the germline V gene. The CDR3 sequence is 14 residues long. The CDR3 loop is CASSKSRGHNEQFF. DNA of the CDR3: TGTGCCAGCAGCAAATCTAGGGGACACAATGAGCAGTTCTTC. Drawing the rest from reference TRBV11-3 and TRBJ2-1, the complete variable domain is EAGVVQSPRYKIIEKKQPVAFWCNPISGHNTLYWYLQNLGQGPELLIRYENEEAVDDSQLPKDRFSAERLKGVDSTLKIQPAELGDSAVYLCASSKSRGHNEQFFGPGTRLTVL.

The J gene is TRBJ1-2, the V gene TRBV12-5, with D perhaps matching TRBD1 (5 bases). Germline V gene lookup returns CDR1 LGHNT and CDR2 FRNRAP. CDR3 size: 14 residues. With 0 bases removed from V and 8 bases from J, the gap between germline ends came to 13 bases. The CDR3 protein is CASGLVWQGKGYTF. CDR3 bases: TGTGCTAGTGGTTTGGTATGGCAGGGAAAAGGCTACACCTTC.

The rearrangement links TRBV28 to TRBJ2-3; 7 bases are a match to TRBD1. With 7 bases clipped from V and 4 bases from J, the junction kept 8 bases outside the gene matches. The CDR3 is 14 residues long. Germline assignment: CDR1 MDHEN and CDR2 SYDVKM. The CDR3 DNA reads as TGTGCCAGCATCCAGGGGGTGATCCCAGATACGCAGTATTTT. It translates to CASIQGVIPDTQYF.

This chain joins TRBV29-1 and TRBJ2-3; tentatively, D is TRBD1 or TRBD2 (5 bases each). Trimming took off 5 bases at V and 4 bases at J, with 13 bases between the two ends. Germline-derived CDR1 and CDR2 are SQVTM and ANQGSEA. The CDR3 runs 13 residues. CDR3: CSVWGMGPDTQYF. The DNA for the CDR3 is TGCAGCGTTTGGGGGATGGGTCCAGATACGCAGTATTTT.

The V call is TRBV5-4, the J call TRBJ2-7; TRBD1 aligns across 9 bases. Germline assignment: CDR1 SGHNT and CDR2 YYREEE (reference sequence). V shed 0 bases, J shed 5 bases, and the junction held 9 bases outside the gene matches. The CDR3 spans 16 residues. This CDR3 is CASSLASGTGWDEQYF. CDR3 DNA: TGTGCCAGCAGCTTGGCCTCGGGGACAGGGTGGGACGAGCAGTACTTC. Drawing the rest from reference TRBV5-4 and TRBJ2-7, the complete variable domain is ETGVTQSPTHLIKTRGQQVTLRCSSQSGHNTVSWYQQALGQGPQFIFQYYREEENGRGNFPPRFSGLQFPNYSSELNVNALELDDSALYLCASSLASGTGWDEQYFGPGTRLTVT.

This chain connects TRBV7-2 to TRBJ1-1; the D gene is possibly TRBD1 (5 bases). Germline loops: CDR1 SGHTA, CDR2 FQGNSA. The length of the CDR3 is 14 residues. Trimming stripped 3 bases from V and 3 bases from J, with 11 bases between. The chain's CDR3 is CASSLGGGYTEAFF. The CDR3 nucleotides are TGTGCCAGCAGCTTGGGCGGGGGGTACACTGAAGCTTTCTTT. The full variable domain, with the rest looked up from reference TRBV7-2 and TRBJ1-1, is GAGVSQSPSNKVTEKGKDVELRCDPISGHTALYWYRQSLGQGLEFLIYFQGNSAPDKSGLPSDRFSAERTGGSVSTLTIQRTQQEDSAVYLCASSLGGGYTEAFFGQGTRLTVV.

The chain links TRBV6-2 or TRBV6-3 to TRBJ1-6, with 8 bases that match TRBD1. V dropped 5 bases and J dropped 10; count of bases not matched to a gene: 13. The CDR3 covers 16 residues. CDR1 and CDR2 from the germline V gene are MNHEY and SVGEGT. In DNA form, the CDR3 reads TGTGCCAGCAGTACCCACGACCGGGACAGGAGGTCACCCCTCCACTTT. Residues: CASSTHDRDRRSPLHF.

CDR3: CASSLQPGLAGGREQYF. In DNA, the CDR3 is TGTGCCAGCAGTTTACAACCGGGACTAGCGGGAGGGCGGGAGCAGTACTTC. The chain recombines TRBV2 with TRBJ2-7; 16 nucleotides agree with TRBD2. Germline CDR1 and CDR2: SNHLY and FYNNEI. The CDR3 consists of 17 residues. V lost 5 bases and J lost 7; bases outside the gene matches: 11.

The chain carries TRBV28 and TRBJ2-7; D is perhaps TRBD2 (6 bases). CDR1 is MDHEN and CDR2 is SYDVKM in the germline V gene. V lost 8 bases to trimming and J lost 2 bases, with 19 bases between them. The CDR3 spans 15 residues. This CDR3 reads CASHPGASAAYEQYF. The CDR3 DNA reads TGTGCCAGCCACCCCGGGGCTAGCGCCGCCTACGAGCAGTACTTC. Supplemented by reference TRBV28 and TRBJ2-7, the full variable domain reads DVKVTQSSRYLVKRTGEKVFLECVQDMDHENMFWYRQDPGLGLRLIYFSYDVKMKEKGDIPEGYSVSREKKERFSLILESASTNQTSMYLCASHPGASAAYEQYFGPGTRLTVT.

This clone was picked up a small number of times. The chain couples TRBV15 to TRBJ1-5; a possible D gene is TRBD1 (6 bases). Deletions cut 6 bases from V and 0 bases from J, with 12 bases between. Looked up from germline, CDR1 is LNHNV and CDR2 is YYDKDF (reference sequence). This CDR3 contains 15 residues. The chain's CDR3 is CATRSGGFSNQPQHF. The CDR3 bases are TGTGCCACCAGGTCCGGGGGCTTTAGCAATCAGCCCCAGCATTTT.

V and J are TRBV6-5 and TRBJ2-1, with D unclear. CDR3 length: 13 amino acids. The V end lost 4 bases, the J end lost 4 bases, and 8 bases lay between the germline ends. CDR1 and CDR2 (germline): MNHEY, SVGAGI. The CDR3 loop reads CASSFTPYNEQFF. In DNA, the CDR3 is TGTGCCAGCAGTTTTACACCTTACAATGAGCAGTTCTTC.

The gene calls are TRBV7-8 and TRBJ1-5; D may be TRBD1 (6 bases). V lost 5 bases, J lost 5 bases, and 16 bases lay in between. The CDR3 covers 15 residues. Germline V CDR1 and CDR2: SGHVS, FQNEAQ. CDR3 protein: CASSPRGRSDQPQHF. The CDR3 DNA follows: TGTGCCAGCAGCCCCCGGGGGCGATCGGATCAGCCCCAGCATTTT.

This chain uses TRBV7-2 with TRBJ2-1, with 7 bases lining up with TRBD1. J was trimmed by 7 bases and V by 4 bases; bases with no gene match: 10. The germline V gene has CDR1 SGHTA and CDR2 FQGNSA. The CDR3 is 15 amino acids. The CDR3 loop reads CASSSQRQGGNEQFF. Written as DNA, the CDR3 is TGTGCCAGCAGCTCCCAACGACAGGGCGGGAATGAGCAGTTCTTC.

V gene TRBV2 combines with J gene TRBJ2-1; TRBD1 is a possible D gene (5 bases). The V gene's germline CDR1 is SNHLY and CDR2 FYNNEI. The CDR3 sequence is 14 residues long. V was trimmed by 3 bases and J by 0 bases, leaving 6 bases between them. The CDR3 loop is CASSETASYNEQFF. CDR3 coding DNA: TGTGCCAGCAGTGAGACAGCCTCCTACAATGAGCAGTTCTTC.

The chain has TRBV29-1 and TRBJ1-5; possible D gene TRBD1, 5 bases. The germline gives CDR1 SQVTM, CDR2 ANQGSEA. V lost 5 bases and J lost 2, with 22 bases in between. The CDR3 length is 17 residues. The DNA for the CDR3 is TGCAGCGTTCCCCCCTTAAGGCAGGGACGAGGCAATCAGCCCCAGCATTTT. Translating it yields CSVPPLRQGRGNQPQHF. Combining the CDR3 with reference TRBV29-1 and TRBJ1-5 gives the whole variable domain SAVISQKPSRDICQRGTSLTIQCQVDSQVTMMFWYRQQPGQSLTLIATANQGSEATYESGFVIDKFPISRPNLTFSTLTVSNMSPEDSSIYLCSVPPLRQGRGNQPQHFGDGTRLSIL.

The chain employs TRBV11-3 and TRBJ2-7; 7 nucleotides match TRBD1. Looked up from germline, CDR1 is SGHNT and CDR2 is YENEEA. V gave up 4 bases and J gave up 5 bases; unmatched junction bases: 5. The CDR3 extends over 13 amino acids. The CDR3 loop is CASSSGTVDEQYF. CDR3 DNA: TGTGCCAGCAGCTCAGGGACAGTGGACGAGCAGTACTTC.

V and J are TRBV9 and TRBJ1-5; maybe TRBD1 (5 bases). V was trimmed by 0 bases and J by 4 bases, leaving 14 bases between them. Per the germline V gene, CDR1 is SGDLS and CDR2 is YYNGEE. The CDR3 consists of 16 residues. The CDR3 DNA follows: TGTGCCAGCAGCGTAGACGCAGGGTCCCTAAATCAGCCCCAGCATTTT. As protein: CASSVDAGSLNQPQHF.

The chain recombines TRBV6-5 with TRBJ1-5, with TRBD1 identical over 8 bases. The CDR3 contains 14 residues. J was trimmed by 6 bases and V by 6 bases; bases with no gene match: 7. From germline, CDR1 is MNHEY and CDR2 SVGAGI. CDR3 coding DNA: TGTGCCAGCAGACCTCAGACAGGGGTTCAGCCCCAGCATTTT. It codes for CASRPQTGVQPQHF.

This sequence joins TRBV24-1 and TRBJ2-3, with D perhaps matching TRBD1 (5 bases). The length of the CDR3 is 14 residues. V gave up 6 bases and J gave up 0 bases, with 9 bases separating them. Germline V CDR1 and CDR2: KGHDR, SFDVKD. In DNA, the CDR3 is TGTGCCACCAGTAGGGGATTAAGCACAGATACGCAGTATTTT. Encoded protein: CATSRGLSTDTQYF.

The chain uses TRBV9 and TRBJ1-2; D perhaps matches TRBD1 (5 bases). The germline V and J ends were trimmed by 6 bases and 7 bases, with 13 bases remaining between them. CDR3 length equals 12 residues. The germline V gene has CDR1 SGDLS and CDR2 YYNGEE. In DNA form, the CDR3 reads TGTGCCAGCACCCCTCCGGGGGGTGGCTACACCTTC. Encoded protein: CASTPPGGGYTF.